Below, one T cell receptor beta chain is given with its context. Its antigen is unidentified. This entry belongs to a study of PD-1 blockade in classical Hodgkin lymphoma. Study findings and constraints: The authors excluded patients who started nivolumab under 1 year after ASCT.

The time point denotes: cycle 4 day 1 (C4D1), after six to seven weeks of nivolumab. Every patient experienced relapse after autologous stem cell transplantation, and brentuximab vedotin exposure varied. Clones were sequenced by immunoSEQ multiplex PCR, and TCRdb holds only the in-frame ones, with some missing. Here the sample spans approximately 52,000 clones, around nine tenths being singletons. V lost 1 base and J 2 bases, leaving 6 bases between the germline ends. The CDR3 is 13 residues long. From germline, CDR1 is SGHDT and CDR2 YYEEEE. The specimen comprised peripheral blood mononuclear cells (PBMCs), sampled before the fourth cycle of nivolumab. The sequence was obtained from a human donor with classical Hodgkin lymphoma. The chain combines TRBV5-6 with TRBJ1-1; no clear D gene. DNA for the CDR3: TGTGCCAGCAGCTTGACGGATAACACTGAAGCTTTCTTT. Amino acid sequence: CASSLTDNTEAFF.